These 4 T cell receptor beta chains were sequenced from one sample in a study of Tregs in tolerant kidney transplant recipients. Recipients received nonmyeloablative bone marrow transplants from related graft donors, with transient mixed chimerism. Produced via immunoSEQ multiplex PCR; TCRdb's table is partial and in-frame only. The data include around 33,000 clones; the top ten clones carry under 2%. Sequences were derived from CD4+ T cells from blood (PBMCs), sampled 24 months after the transplant. The receptor set was obtained from a human patient who received a combined kidney and bone marrow transplant. Part of the T cell pool may stem from the graft donor.

A note on this clone: The sequenced fragment ends 3 residues before the CDR3 boundary, so the rest is inferred from the germline J gene. The chain recombines TRBV9 with TRBJ2-6, with 11 bases aligning to TRBD1. The V and J ends lost 4 bases and 1 base, in that order; junction bases with no gene match: 7. Germline values: CDR1 SGDLS, CDR2 YYNGEE. The CDR3 sequence is 18 residues long. The part of the CDR3 DNA that was read is TGTGCCAGCAGCACTTCCGGGACAGGGGGTTCTGGGGCCAACGTC. The encoded protein is CASSTSGTGGSGANV. The whole CDR3 reads CASSTSGTGGSGANVLTF.

About this clone itself: The CDR3 is cut off 3 residues early in the read; its end comes from the germline J gene. J is TRBJ2-7 and V is TRBV10-3, with a weak D call TRBD2 (5 bases). V dropped 10 bases and J dropped 4 bases, with 20 bases sitting between them. The length of the CDR3 is 14 residues. Germline CDR1 reads ENHRY; CDR2 reads SYGVKD. Partial CDR3 DNA: TGTGCCACCCTTCCCGGTCCGGGGTGGTACGAG. It specifies CATLPGPGWYE. The whole CDR3 protein is CATLPGPGWYEQYF.

Points on this clone: The read terminates 3 residues ahead of where the CDR3 ends, so the germline J gene completes it. The V call is TRBV5-1, the J call TRBJ2-1; D is perhaps TRBD1 (6 bases). The germline V and J ends were trimmed by 0 bases and 4 bases, with 8 bases remaining between them. The CDR3 totals 14 residues. Germline assignment: CDR1 SGHRS and CDR2 YFSETQ. The CDR3 sequence is CASSLGQAYNEQFF. The part of the CDR3 DNA that was read is TGCGCCAGCAGCTTGGGACAGGCTTACAATGAG. Variable domain in full (rest from reference TRBV5-1 and TRBJ2-1): KAGVTQTPRYLIKTRGQQVTLSCSPISGHRSVSWYQQTPGQGLQFLFEYFSETQRNKGNFPGRFSGRQFSNSRSEMNVSTLELGDSALYLCASSLGQAYNEQFFGPGTRLTVL.

Details on this clone: The read halts 3 residues ahead of the CDR3 end, with the missing end drawn from the germline J gene. The rearrangement uses TRBV2 and TRBJ2-2, with 12 nucleotides matching TRBD2. This CDR3 comprises 16 residues. V trimming: 10 bases; J trimming: 0 bases; junction bases outside the gene matches: 6. Germline assignment: CDR1 SNHLY and CDR2 FYNNEI. The sequenced part of the CDR3 DNA is TGTGCCAAGGGGCTAGCGGGAGGGCCGAACACCGGGGAG. This gives the protein CAKGLAGGPNTGE. The whole CDR3 protein is CAKGLAGGPNTGELFF. Full variable domain (outside the CDR3, taken from reference TRBV2 and TRBJ2-2): EPEVTQTPSHQVTQMGQEVILRCVPISNHLYFYWYRQILGQKVEFLVSFYNNEISEKSEIFDDQFSVERPDGSNFTLKIRSTKLEDSAMYFCAKGLAGGPNTGELFFGEGSRLTVL.